Following are 20 T cell receptor beta chains from one sample sequenced in a study of beta chain features in type 1 diabetes. Since all of the isolated RNA was reverse transcribed, expressed TCRB transcripts were what got sequenced. Repertoires were generated with immunoSEQ multiplex PCR, while TCRdb's copy carries only in-frame clones and drops some. This sample has about 150,000 clones, with around 8% found just once. The specimen was central memory CD4+ T cells from blood. These receptors were collected from a man aged 18 to 29 in good health.

A few counts support this clone. V gene TRBV4-2 combines with J gene TRBJ1-1, with D possibly TRBD1 on 5 matching bases. The V and J ends lost 1 base and 7 bases respectively, with 10 bases between them. CDR1 is LGHNA and CDR2 is YNFKEQ in the germline V gene. The CDR3 has 13 residues. The CDR3 loop reads CASSQGARDEAFF. Here the CDR3 DNA reads TGTGCCAGCAGCCAAGGTGCCAGGGATGAAGCTTTCTTT.

This clone was detected only a few times. The CDR3 is CASSPFATPGETQYF. The CDR3 DNA is TGTGCCAGCAGCCCCTTTGCGACCCCGGGGGAGACCCAGTACTTC. The chain couples TRBV7-7 to TRBJ2-5, with D tentatively TRBD2 (5 bases). The CDR3 runs 15 residues. V lost 5 bases, J lost 5 bases, and 18 bases lay in between. Germline assignment: CDR1 SSHAT and CDR2 FNYEAQ (reference sequence).

The J gene is TRBJ1-2, the V gene TRBV28; the D is unclear. This CDR3 contains 15 residues. The V end was cut by 2 bases, the J end by 1 base, with 11 bases between. The germline V gene has CDR1 MDHEN and CDR2 SYDVKM. The CDR3 nucleotides are TGTGCCAGCAGTTTAATACCGCCAGATAACTATGGCTACACCTTC. It is translated as CASSLIPPDNYGYTF.

This clone occurred a few times. This chain uses TRBV5-1 with TRBJ1-1; 7 positions agree with TRBD1. J was trimmed by 5 bases and V by 0 bases; bases with no gene match: 4. CDR1 and CDR2 (germline): SGHRS, YFSETQ. CDR3 length: 14 amino acids. The CDR3 reads CASSLETGLTEAFF. The CDR3 nucleotides are TGCGCCAGCAGCTTGGAGACAGGGCTGACTGAAGCTTTCTTT.

This clone appeared a few times. The rearrangement links TRBV29-1 to TRBJ1-5; the D gene is possibly TRBD1 (6 bases). There are 16 residues in the CDR3. Germline V gene sequence: CDR1 SQVTM, CDR2 ANQGSEA. Deletions cut 4 bases from V and 0 bases from J, with 16 bases between. As DNA, the CDR3 is TGCAGCGTTGCCTTCTCAGGGGCACCTAGCAATCAGCCCCAGCATTTT. Translation: CSVAFSGAPSNQPQHF.

This clone was detected a few times. The rearrangement joins TRBV14 to TRBJ2-2, with TRBD1 identical over 7 bases. V was pared by 4 bases and J by 1 base, with 0 bases of the junction left unmatched. Germline CDR1 reads SGHDN; CDR2 reads FVKESK. This CDR3 is built from 14 residues. In DNA form, the CDR3 reads TGTGCCAGCAGCCGACAGGGGAACACCGGGGAGCTGTTTTTT. This sequence encodes CASSRQGNTGELFF. Supplemented by reference TRBV14 and TRBJ2-2, the full variable domain reads EAGVTQFPSHSVIEKGQTVTLRCDPISGHDNLYWYRRVMGKEIKFLLHFVKESKQDESGMPNNRFLAERTGGTYSTLKVQPAELEDSGVYFCASSRQGNTGELFFGEGSRLTVL.

The rearrangement joins TRBV7-6 to TRBJ1-1; no firm D call. CDR3 length: 14 amino acids. The V and J ends lost 6 bases and 3 bases respectively, with 14 bases between them. Germline CDR1 SGHVS, CDR2 FNYEAQ. CDR3 nucleotide sequence: TGTGCCAGCAGTACTGCCCCGCGGGACACTGAAGCTTTCTTT. Translated: CASSTAPRDTEAFF.

The V gene is TRBV6-5, the J gene TRBJ1-1, with D unclear. The CDR3 length is 13 residues. The germline V gene encodes CDR1 MNHEY and CDR2 SVGAGI. The V end was cut by 7 bases, the J end by 1 base, with 10 bases between. CDR3 nucleotides: TGTGCCAGCACCCAACAGCAGAACACTGAAGCTTTCTTT. Its protein is CASTQQQNTEAFF.

A few counts support this clone. The chain has TRBV7-2 and TRBJ2-7; D call uncertain. Per germline, CDR1 SGHTA and CDR2 FQGNSA. V lost 1 base and J lost 0, with 13 bases in between. This CDR3 has 16 amino acids. The CDR3 loop is CASSLGQLPGSYEQYF. The CDR3 DNA is TGTGCCAGCAGCTTAGGGCAACTACCGGGCTCCTACGAGCAGTACTTC.

The chain combines TRBV9 with TRBJ1-1, with 10 bases identical to TRBD1. Germline V gene lookup returns CDR1 SGDLS and CDR2 YYNGEE. CDR3 length equals 16 residues. Trimming at V came to 6 bases and at J to 1 base, leaving 9 bases not matched to a gene. CDR3 DNA: TGTGCCAGCACCTCCGGGACAGGGGAGGCGAACACTGAAGCTTTCTTT. This codes for CASTSGTGEANTEAFF.

V gene TRBV30 combines with J gene TRBJ1-4; 8 nucleotides align to TRBD1. CDR1 is GTSNPN, CDR2 SVGIG, per germline (reference sequence). With V trimmed by 4 bases and J by 7 bases, 5 bases remained unmatched. This CDR3 is built from 13 residues. CDR3: CAWTQGAGEKLFF. The CDR3, as DNA: TGTGCCTGGACTCAGGGGGCAGGTGAAAAACTGTTTTTT.

The chain is built from TRBV7-6 and TRBJ2-3; 14 positions agree with TRBD2. The length of the CDR3 is 18 residues. CDR1 is SGHVS and CDR2 is FNYEAQ in the germline V gene. V shed 0 bases and J 7 bases; nucleotides not matched to a gene: 9. The CDR3 loop is CASSLASLGTSGSYTQYF. The CDR3 coding sequence is TGTGCCAGCAGCTTAGCGTCACTCGGGACTAGCGGGAGCTATACGCAGTATTTT.

This clone was counted ten times or more. The CDR3: CASSQEWWGDAEQFF. In nucleotides, the CDR3 is TGCGCCAGCAGCCAAGAGTGGTGGGGGGACGCTGAGCAGTTCTTC. The genes are TRBV4-3 and TRBJ2-1; D perhaps matches TRBD2 (6 bases). V was pared by 0 bases and J by 9 bases, with 15 bases between. The CDR3 is made up of 15 amino acids. Germline V gene sequence: CDR1 LGHNA, CDR2 YSLEER.

V gene TRBV28 combines with J gene TRBJ2-1; D perhaps matches TRBD2 (5 bases). Germline CDR1 reads MDHEN; CDR2 reads SYDVKM. This CDR3 spans 12 amino acids. V lost 4 bases and J 10 bases, leaving 11 bases between the germline ends. CDR3 in DNA: TGTGCCAGCAGTTCAGGACTTTTAGAGCAGTTCTTC. Translation: CASSSGLLEQFF.

This clone showed up just a few times. The chain has TRBV18 and TRBJ2-5; 9 nucleotides match TRBD2. The CDR3 totals 15 residues. CDR1 and CDR2 (germline): KGHSH, LQKENI. Losses at the gene ends were 2 bases for V and 1 base for J; bases not matched to a gene: 2. CDR3 bases: TGTGCCAGCTCACCATTGCGGGGGGGCCAAGAGACCCAGTACTTC. It translates to CASSPLRGGQETQYF.

V usage is TRBV7-3 and J usage is TRBJ2-1; 12 bases agree with TRBD1. The CDR3 is 19 amino acids. V shed 3 bases, J shed 10 bases, and the junction held 19 bases outside the gene matches. The germline gives CDR1 SGHTA, CDR2 FQGTGA. Here the CDR3 DNA reads TGTGCCAGCAGCTTTCTTGGGGGGTGGGGACAGGGGGCCCCGGCAGAGCAGTTCTTC. Translating gives CASSFLGGWGQGAPAEQFF. The full variable domain, rest sourced from reference TRBV7-3 and TRBJ2-1, is GAGVSQTPSNKVTEKGKYVELRCDPISGHTALYWYRQSLGQGPEFLIYFQGTGAADDSGLPNDRFFAVRPEGSVSTLKIQRTERGDSAVYLCASSFLGGWGQGAPAEQFFGPGTRLTVL.

The V gene is TRBV28, the J gene TRBJ2-1, with 7 bases fitting TRBD1. Germline V CDR1 and CDR2: MDHEN, SYDVKM. The CDR3 covers 18 residues. The J segment lost 7 bases and the V segment lost 3 bases, leaving 18 bases of the junction unmatched. The CDR3 spells CASSFHRGIARGRNEQFF. The CDR3 DNA sequence: TGTGCCAGCAGTTTCCACCGGGGTATAGCGAGGGGGCGTAATGAGCAGTTCTTC.

This clone was counted between two and nine times. The rearrangement uses TRBV5-4 and TRBJ2-7; 10 nucleotides line up with TRBD2. The CDR3 length is 15 residues. The trim removed 2 bases at V and 6 bases at J, leaving 8 bases unmatched. Germline loops: CDR1 SGHNT, CDR2 YYREEE (reference sequence). CDR3 DNA sequence: TGTGCCAGCAGCTTCGTAGCGGGAGGATCAGGCGAGCAGTACTTC. As protein: CASSFVAGGSGEQYF.

This clone was counted between two and nine times. The chain has TRBV9 and TRBJ2-5, with TRBD1 identical over 9 bases. Germline CDR1 SGDLS, CDR2 YYNGEE. CDR3 length: 15 amino acids. The J segment lost 1 base and the V segment lost 2 bases, leaving 3 bases of the junction unmatched. The CDR3 region is CASSVQTGGQETQYF. CDR3 coding DNA: TGTGCCAGCAGCGTCCAGACAGGGGGCCAAGAGACCCAGTACTTC.

This chain joins TRBV7-2 and TRBJ2-7; D possibly corresponds to TRBD1 (5 bases). Germline CDR1 is SGHTA and CDR2 is FQGNSA. The CDR3 has 12 amino acids. Trimming pared 0 bases from V and 9 bases from J, leaving 9 bases between. CDR3 nucleotide sequence: TGTGCCAGCAGCTTAGCCGGTAGGGGGCAGTACTTC. Its translation: CASSLAGRGQYF.